One TCR beta chain is described in this entry. There are a few counts of this clonotype. Its cognate antigen has yet to be identified. Nothing much larger sits one base from this clone, and base qualities are not available. V sheds 5 bases and J sheds 0 bases, leaving 14 bases between their ends. There are 17 amino acids in the CDR3, from cysteine to phenylalanine inclusive. Just the 51-base CDR3 DNA is kept, in frame starting at base 1. The germline V gene encodes CDR1 SGHTA and CDR2 FQGTGA. Donors were roughly 40 systemically healthy Caucasian individuals from Russia aged roughly 6 to 95 years. Each donor gave roughly 9 milliliters of peripheral blood, drawn into EDTA-treated Vacutainer tubes. PBMCs were isolated by Ficoll-Paque density-gradient centrifugation, with at least 6 million obtained per sample. Trizol reagent was used to extract total RNA from PBMCs, with at least 6 micrograms per sample. For every donor, flow cytometry on a PBMC aliquot measured the percentage of naive CD45RAhigh/CD27high T cells.

Receptor libraries were prepared by 5' RACE. Sequencing used an Illumina HiSeq 2500. A second PCR of roughly 6 to 11 cycles was run with a J-beta primer mix and a sample-barcoded 5' primer. A unique molecular identifier was introduced onto each TCR beta cDNA molecule by a template-switch 5' adaptor carrying 12 random nucleotides. Each sample yielded at least 3 million CDR3-containing paired-end reads. First-strand cDNA synthesis was performed from all RNA using the Mint cDNA synthesis kit, with priming by a TRBC-specific oligonucleotide. After uracil-DNA glycosylase treatment, a first 18-cycle PCR used universal primers M1SS and BC2_uni_R on all cDNA. The paper's processing steps were these. For normalization, 1 million high-quality reads were randomly selected from each sample, with every read carrying a distinct molecular identifier. Instead of being binned into consensus sequences, reads that shared molecular identifiers were thrown out. MiTCR, set to a Q25 quality threshold and the strictest error-elimination algorithm, was used for CDR3 identification, clonotype clustering and error correction. A nonparametric unseen species model with Euler transformation was used to estimate lower-bound total TCR beta diversity. In TCRdb, the public reads were trimmed at Q25 with fastp and aligned with MiXCR, with productive beta chains retained. Rows are combined by CDR3 protein, so each entry shows the most common genes and DNA. The authors' filters were not applied to this entry. The table for this sample lists 790,000 or so distinct CDR3 sequences; 35% to 60% of them were counted only once. Jointly, the top ten make up over 15% of the sample.

This specimen belongs to a study of blood T cells in healthy people across ages (dated by TCRdb to the mid-2010s). At the level of the whole study: In model experiments, template switching captured about one uniquely barcoded TCR beta cDNA molecule for every two T cells. The study measured age-related changes in TCR beta repertoire diversity using deep sequencing normalized with unique cDNA molecular identifiers. The donors were divided into four age groups: young (average 16 years), middle-aged (about 39), aged (approximately 64) and long-lived (roughly 82). Donors of different ages were randomly distributed across sequencing lanes to avoid experimental bias. For two donors (one aged 18 to 29 and one aged 80 or older), the study analyzed two additional independent replicas of 1 million unique cDNA reads from the same blood draw. Beyond this particular receptor, the publication reports: Because profiling used bulk unsorted PBMCs, naive and antigen-experienced compartments could not be compared conclusively. Estimates of total diversity based on one million sequenced T cells were regarded as lower bounds and as underestimates. There was a strong correlation between observed TCR beta diversity and the percentage of naive T cells measured by flow cytometry. As age increased, observed TCR beta diversity per million T cells dropped in a roughly linear way, and a significant reduction was already evident by age 40. Compared with the aged group, the long-lived group had more naive CD4+ T cells, fewer expanded clones and increased TCR diversity, suggesting age selection. The CMV infection status of donors was not known, potentially confounding age-related changes in expanded clonotypes.

The chain is encoded by TRBV7-3 joined to TRBJ2-6; the D gene is possibly TRBD1, with 6 bases matching. This receptor was taken from a man at least 80 years old in good health. The sequenced material came from blood. The CDR3 reads CASSPRGSGSGANVLTF. The DNA sequence follows: TGTGCCAGCAGCCCCAGGGGCAGTGGCTCTGGGGCCAACGTCCTGACTTTC.